This TCR beta chain was sequenced during a study of blood T cell repertoires in COVID-19. About the research overall: PBMCs, B-cell-depleted T cells, or T cells were the source of the cDNA or gDNA that made up the material.

Germline V gives CDR1 SGHVS, CDR2 FNYEAQ. V was cut by 2 bases and J by 3 bases, with 17 bases left in between. CDR3 length equals 16 residues. Original analysis: Researchers report that nucleated cell counts were estimated from reference gene primer amplification. Assay used: immunoSEQ multiplex PCR; TCRdb lists only in-frame clones, some missing. The V and J calls and clone size were taken over from that table, and D and trimming were inferred from the DNA. The table shows roughly 390,000 clones, with 85% occurring only once. This sequence was found in a woman aged 18-29 years with acute or convalescent COVID-19. This rearrangement joins TRBV7-6 to TRBJ2-7, with D perhaps matching TRBD1 (6 bases). Sequencing was carried out using peripheral blood. The CDR3 DNA is TGTGCCAGCAGCTTAAGTCAAGGACAGAGCTTCTACGAGCAGTACTTC. Translating it yields CASSLSQGQSFYEQYF.